This record looks at one T cell receptor (beta chain) sequence and its context. Its target is not known. The sample is drawn from a study of PD-1 blockade in mismatch repair-deficient tumors. Study as a whole: Patients had over ten mismatch repair-deficient cancer types and were previously treated and progressing.

TCRdb's table, derived via immunoSEQ multiplex PCR, lists solely in-frame clones and lacks some. The repertoire holds 55,000 to 85,000 clones, with around 73% as singletons. The ends were cut back, 0 bases at V and 2 bases at J, with 10 bases in the middle. CDR3 length: 15 amino acids. Germline CDR1 MNHEY, CDR2 SVGAGI. Study conclusions and caveats: Tumor-resident clones, often undetectable pretreatment in blood, expanded then contracted after pembrolizumab.

The sample consisted of peripheral blood, taken 2 weeks after starting pembrolizumab. V is TRBV6-5 and J is TRBJ1-1; D remains ambiguous. This receptor was obtained from an adult with mismatch repair-deficient cancer. The CDR3 is CASSYSKTKNTEAFF. The DNA for the CDR3 is TGTGCCAGCAGTTACTCGAAGACAAAAAACACTGAAGCTTTCTTT.